The T cell receptor (beta chain) under discussion was sequenced for a study of technical replicates of blood from a handful of donors. Sequenced by immunoSEQ multiplex PCR; TCRdb stores in-frame clones only, minus some. The table lists tens of thousands of clones, around 94% of them singletons, with over 0.2% in the top ten. The TCR sequence derives from a human donor in good health. Sequencing was carried out using T cells isolated from PBMCs.

This CDR3 reads CASFPGLAGNYNEQFF. In nucleotides, the CDR3 is TGTGCCAGCTTCCCGGGACTAGCAGGGAACTACAATGAGCAGTTCTTC. The chain uses TRBV2 and TRBJ2-1; the match to TRBD2 covers 9 bases. Germline CDR1 and CDR2: SNHLY and FYNNEI. Losses at the gene ends were 8 bases for V and 3 bases for J; bases not matched to a gene: 11. The CDR3 is 16 residues long.